This TCR beta chain was documented in a study of blood T cell repertoires in COVID-19. The wider study: PBMCs, B-cell-depleted T cells, or T cells were the source of the cDNA or gDNA that made up the material.

This table comes from immunoSEQ multiplex PCR, and its TCRdb copy is limited to in-frame clones, with some not included. The table lists 200,000 to 300,000 clones, 83% of them singletons. CDR3 length equals 12 residues. Germline loops: CDR1 SQVTM, CDR2 ANQGSEA. The V and J ends lost 4 bases and 2 bases respectively, with 8 bases between them. Material for sequencing was PBMCs or T cells enriched from blood (not recorded which). This sequence originates from a woman between 40 and 50 years old who had been exposed to COVID-19. V usage is TRBV29-1 and J usage is TRBJ2-5; tentatively, D is TRBD2 (5 bases). In DNA form, the CDR3 reads TGCAGCGTTGCCCGACTACAAGAGACCCAGTACTTC. This sequence encodes CSVARLQETQYF.